Below are 27 T cell receptor beta chains sequenced from a single sample in a study of CD8 T cells in ankylosing spondylitis. General study findings and limits: What seemed typical of ankylosing spondylitis blood was a TCR beta motif built from roughly eight highly homologous variants.

TCRdb recomputed calls from the 5' RACE reads with MiXCR, one row per CDR3 protein. Of fewer than 550,000 distinct CDR3 sequences listed, about 5.2% are singletons. These receptors lack a known antigen. The sample was blood, either unsorted or a sorted T cell fraction (not recorded which). The receptors were sampled from a male donor with ankylosing spondylitis.

This clonotype was detected many times. The chain recombines TRBV10-3 with TRBJ2-3, with D unclear. In germline, CDR1 is ENHRY, CDR2 SYGVKD. The CDR3 runs to 13 residues. V was shortened by 3 bases and J by 3 bases, with 7 bases between the two germline ends. The DNA for the CDR3 is TGTGCCATCAGTGACGAGAGAACAGATACGCAGTATTTT. This gives the protein CAISDERTDTQYF.

The chain uses TRBV7-6 and TRBJ2-1; unclear D gene. CDR3 length equals 15 residues. V dropped 5 bases and J dropped 6 bases, with 17 bases sitting between them. Germline-derived CDR1 and CDR2 are SGHVS and FNYEAQ. The CDR3: CASSGGRLVSNEQFF. The CDR3 DNA reads as TGTGCCAGCAGCGGTGGACGGCTCGTAAGCAATGAGCAGTTCTTC.

This clonotype has a count of ten or more. The CDR3 region is CASTLAGQGNTGELFF. The CDR3 bases are TGTGCCAGCACCCTAGCGGGACAGGGAAACACCGGGGAGCTGTTTTTT. The chain combines TRBV12-3 or TRBV12-4 with TRBJ2-2; D assignment may be TRBD1 or TRBD2 (9 bases each). The CDR3 extends over 16 amino acids. Trimming removed 7 bases from V and 2 bases from J, with 17 bases in between.

This clonotype was recorded many times. The chain has TRBV29-1 and TRBJ1-2; 7 nucleotides align to TRBD1. This CDR3 spans 15 amino acids. V shed 4 bases and J 3 bases; nucleotides not matched to a gene: 11. Per the germline V gene, CDR1 is SQVTM and CDR2 is ANQGSEA. The CDR3 loop is CSVGGPQGSDYGYTF. The CDR3 nucleotides are TGCAGCGTTGGGGGTCCACAGGGGTCTGACTATGGCTACACCTTC.

This clonotype was observed at least ten times. The chain is built from TRBV10-3 and TRBJ2-5, with 8 bases that match TRBD2. The CDR3 runs to 14 residues. Germline CDR1 is ENHRY and CDR2 is SYGVKD. V dropped 5 bases and J dropped 4; count of bases not matched to a gene: 6. The CDR3 region is CAISQAGVIETQYF. CDR3 in DNA: TGTGCCATCAGTCAAGCGGGAGTAATAGAGACCCAGTACTTC.

The genes are TRBV12-3 or TRBV12-4 and TRBJ1-2, with a possible D match to TRBD1 (6 bases). Trimming removed 6 bases at V and 3 bases at J, with 8 bases between. The CDR3 sequence is 12 residues long. Here the CDR3 DNA reads TGTGCCAGCAGCGGACAGTACTATGGCTACACCTTC. Translating it yields CASSGQYYGYTF.

This clonotype showed up many times. The CDR3 spells CSARVTGSTDTQYF. For the CDR3, the DNA is TGCAGTGCTAGAGTGACAGGGTCAACAGATACGCAGTATTTT. The rearrangement uses TRBV20-1 and TRBJ2-3, with 7 bases fitting TRBD1. Germline V gene lookup returns CDR1 DFQATT and CDR2 SNEGSKA (reference sequence). J was trimmed by 3 bases and V by 1 base; bases with no gene match: 4. The CDR3 sequence is 14 residues long.

This clonotype showed up many times. The genes are TRBV20-1 and TRBJ1-4, with D possibly being TRBD1 (6 bases). V lost 6 bases and J 0 bases, leaving 14 bases between the germline ends. Germline values: CDR1 DFQATT, CDR2 SNEGSKA (reference sequence). This CDR3 has 15 amino acids. CDR3 amino acids: CSAAQGGATNEKLFF. In nucleotides, the CDR3 is TGCAGTGCGGCACAGGGAGGGGCAACTAATGAAAAACTGTTTTTT.

This clonotype was picked up many times. This chain joins TRBV3-1 and TRBJ1-2; unclear D gene. The length of the CDR3 is 16 residues. With 6 bases removed from V and 3 bases from J, the gap between germline ends came to 20 bases. The germline V gene encodes CDR1 LGHDT and CDR2 YNNKEL (reference sequence). CDR3 sequence (DNA): TGTGCCAGCAGTCCCCGGGAACCCCTCGTATACTATGGCTACACCTTC. Translated, it gives CASSPREPLVYYGYTF.

This clonotype has only a few counts. This chain uses TRBV20-1 with TRBJ2-3; 9 bases are a match to TRBD1. The CDR3 extends over 16 amino acids. V dropped 6 bases and J dropped 4; count of bases not matched to a gene: 14. Germline CDR1 reads DFQATT; CDR2 reads SNEGSKA (reference sequence). CDR3 sequence (DNA): TGCAGTGCACACCTGCCGGGACAGGGTTTATCAGATACGCAGTATTTT. Protein product: CSAHLPGQGLSDTQYF.

This clonotype was found many times. The J gene is TRBJ2-1, the V gene TRBV29-1, with TRBD2 identical over 11 bases. Germline CDR1 and CDR2: SQVTM and ANQGSEA. This CDR3 contains 19 residues. With V trimmed by 8 bases and J by 0 bases, 18 bases remained unmatched. The CDR3, as DNA: TGCAGCCTTTTCCTTTGGGCTAGCGGGGGGACGAGCTCCTACAATGAGCAGTTCTTC. Translated, it gives CSLFLWASGGTSSYNEQFF.

This clonotype was counted at least ten times. The J gene is TRBJ1-5, the V gene TRBV20-1, with D perhaps matching TRBD1 (5 bases). CDR3 length: 15 residues. Trimming took 4 bases from V and 5 from J, leaving 18 bases between them. The germline V gene has CDR1 DFQATT and CDR2 SNEGSKA (reference sequence). CDR3 region: CSATTGTVTDQPQHF. In nucleotides, the CDR3 is TGCAGTGCTACTACGGGGACCGTTACCGATCAGCCCCAGCATTTT.

This clonotype has ten or more counts. The chain is built from TRBV4-2 and TRBJ1-2; D is undetermined. Looked up from germline, CDR1 is LGHNA and CDR2 is YNFKEQ. This CDR3 contains 14 residues. V lost 4 bases and J 4 bases, leaving 13 bases between the germline ends. CDR3 sequence reads: CASSPVGSPYGYTF. The CDR3 coding sequence is TGTGCCAGCAGCCCGGTGGGATCCCCCTATGGCTACACCTTC.

This clonotype was counted at least ten times. V gene TRBV29-1 combines with J gene TRBJ2-7; 7 nucleotides align to TRBD1. The CDR3 covers 12 residues. V lost 4 bases to trimming and J lost 6 bases; unmatched junction nucleotides: 6. Germline V CDR1 and CDR2: SQVTM, ANQGSEA. The CDR3 reads CSVAGQRVEQYF. The DNA of the CDR3 is TGCAGCGTTGCGGGACAGAGAGTCGAGCAGTACTTC.

Many counts were recorded for this clonotype. The chain is built from TRBV29-1 and TRBJ2-3; 11 nucleotides line up with TRBD2. Germline V CDR1 and CDR2: SQVTM, ANQGSEA. V gave up 3 bases and J gave up 5 bases; unmatched junction bases: 10. The CDR3 totals 16 residues. The CDR3 DNA reads as TGCAGCGTTGATCTCACTAGCGGGGGTATGATAGATACGCAGTATTTT. Translated: CSVDLTSGGMIDTQYF.

The chain recombines TRBV10-3 with TRBJ2-2; TRBD2 matches at 12 bases. The CDR3 is 17 amino acids. The V segment lost 6 bases and the J segment 4 bases; nucleotides outside the gene matches: 9. Looked up from germline, CDR1 is ENHRY and CDR2 is SYGVKD. The CDR3 DNA sequence: TGTGCCATCAGAGCGACTAGCGGGAGTGAGAGCACCGGGGAGCTGTTTTTT. This sequence encodes CAIRATSGSESTGELFF.

The sample holds many counts of this clonotype. The chain is built from TRBV11-1 and TRBJ2-1; 15 bases line up with TRBD2. Germline V gene lookup returns CDR1 SGHAT and CDR2 FQDESV (reference sequence). V was clipped by 2 bases and J by 5 bases; unmatched bases: 7. The CDR3 sequence is 18 residues long. CDR3 protein: CASSLLHGLAGGNNEQFF. As DNA, the CDR3 is TGTGCCAGCAGCTTATTGCATGGACTAGCGGGAGGGAACAATGAGCAGTTCTTC. Based on the CDR3 plus reference TRBV11-1 and TRBJ2-1, the full variable domain is EAEVAQSPRYKITEKSQAVAFWCDPISGHATLYWYRQILGQGPELLVQFQDESVVDDSQLPKDRFSAERLKGVDSTLKIQPAELGDSAMYLCASSLLHGLAGGNNEQFFGPGTRLTVL.

This clonotype was counted only a few times. The J gene is TRBJ2-3, the V gene TRBV2; 10 bases match TRBD2. V gave up 7 bases and J gave up 0 bases; unmatched junction bases: 4. Germline loops: CDR1 SNHLY, CDR2 FYNNEI. The CDR3 extends over 15 amino acids. The CDR3 here is CASKGLASSTDTQYF. Here the CDR3 DNA reads TGTGCCAGCAAGGGACTAGCGTCTAGCACAGATACGCAGTATTTT.

This clonotype appeared many times. The chain has TRBV7-2 and TRBJ2-3; D is uncertain. Trimming left V 5 bases short and J 0 bases short, with 12 bases between. CDR1 is SGHTA, CDR2 FQGNSA, per germline. The CDR3 is 15 residues long. The chain's CDR3 is CASSHRVSSTDTQYF. CDR3 sequence (DNA): TGTGCCAGCAGCCACCGGGTATCTAGCACAGATACGCAGTATTTT. The variable domain in full, with the rest retrieved from reference TRBV7-2 and TRBJ2-3, is GAGVSQSPSNKVTEKGKDVELRCDPISGHTALYWYRQSLGQGLEFLIYFQGNSAPDKSGLPSDRFSAERTGGSVSTLTIQRTQQEDSAVYLCASSHRVSSTDTQYFGPGTRLTVL.

This clonotype was picked up many times. The chain carries TRBV7-2 and TRBJ2-7, with D uncertain. CDR3 length equals 12 residues. The germline gives CDR1 SGHTA, CDR2 FQGNSA. V shed 5 bases and J shed 6 bases, with 11 bases lying between them. The CDR3 DNA follows: TGTGCCAGCAGCCGACGCGGTGGCGAGCAGTACTTC. This codes for CASSRRGGEQYF.

This clonotype was counted only a few times. The chain couples TRBV28 to TRBJ2-2, with 11 bases that match TRBD2. Trimming at V came to 1 base and at J to 7 bases, leaving 5 bases not matched to a gene. CDR1 is MDHEN and CDR2 is SYDVKM in the germline V gene. The CDR3 is 16 amino acids. The DNA for the CDR3 is TGTGCCAGCAGTTTATTAGCGGGGGGGCCGGACGGGGAGCTGTTTTTT. Protein: CASSLLAGGPDGELFF.

There are many counts of this clonotype. The V gene is TRBV29-1, the J gene TRBJ2-7, with 7 nucleotides matching TRBD1. Germline V gene lookup returns CDR1 SQVTM and CDR2 ANQGSEA. This CDR3 region has 12 residues. Trimming at V came to 7 bases and at J to 2 bases, leaving 5 bases not matched to a gene. The CDR3 is CSALGQAYEQYF. In nucleotides, the CDR3 is TGCAGCGCCCTAGGACAGGCCTACGAGCAGTACTTC.

At least ten counts were recorded for this clonotype. The chain combines TRBV20-1 with TRBJ2-7, with TRBD2 matching 13 bases. V lost 4 bases and J lost 0; bases outside the gene matches: 12. CDR1 is DFQATT, CDR2 SNEGSKA, per germline (reference sequence). The CDR3 contains 18 residues. The CDR3 DNA follows: TGCAGTGCTATATCCGGGAAGGGACTAGCGGGGAGCTCCTACGAGCAGTACTTC. Translating gives CSAISGKGLAGSSYEQYF.

This clonotype was counted ten times or more. The chain is built from TRBV7-8 and TRBJ2-1, with 10 bases identical to TRBD2. The CDR3 has 16 residues. Germline V gene lookup returns CDR1 SGHVS and CDR2 FQNEAQ. The J segment lost 0 bases and the V segment lost 5 bases, leaving 4 bases of the junction unmatched. The CDR3 nucleotides are TGTGCCAGCAGCCTGTGGACTAGCGGCTCCTACAATGAGCAGTTCTTC. The encoded protein is CASSLWTSGSYNEQFF.

This chain joins TRBV5-4 and TRBJ2-1; D not resolved. V was trimmed by 5 bases and J by 4 bases, leaving 22 bases between them. From germline, CDR1 is SGHNT and CDR2 YYREEE (reference sequence). This CDR3 is 17 amino acids long. The CDR3 DNA reads TGTGCCAGCAGTCCTGGTCCCCGGGCCACATCTTACAATGAGCAGTTCTTC. The encoded protein is CASSPGPRATSYNEQFF.

Ten or more counts support this clonotype. This sequence joins TRBV7-6 and TRBJ2-3; maybe TRBD2 (5 bases). The CDR3 covers 18 residues. Germline-derived CDR1 and CDR2 are SGHVS and FNYEAQ. V was pared by 4 bases and J by 1 base, with 21 bases between. The CDR3 region is CASSSYSNGERGTDTQYF. In nucleotides, the CDR3 is TGTGCCAGCAGCTCCTACTCCAATGGGGAGAGAGGCACAGATACGCAGTATTTT.

This clonotype was counted at least ten times. V gene TRBV10-3 combines with J gene TRBJ1-6, with D unclear. This CDR3 has 17 residues. Trimming cost V 3 bases and J 0 bases, with 12 bases left between them. CDR1 is ENHRY, CDR2 SYGVKD, per germline. The CDR3 DNA reads TGTGCCATCAGTGAAGTCATCCCGAGCTCCTATAATTCACCCCTCCACTTT. Residues: CAISEVIPSSYNSPLHF.